The clone carrying this TCR beta chain was detected a few times. The record originates from a study of cytomegalovirus exposure and HLA in healthy donors. Germline V CDR1 and CDR2: DFQATT, SNEGSKA (reference sequence). This CDR3 is 11 amino acids long. V lost 0 bases, J lost 7 bases, and 6 bases lay in between. The PCR contained 60 Vbeta and 13 Jbeta primers. TCRdb's table, derived via immunoSEQ multiplex PCR, lists solely in-frame clones and lacks some. Of 85,000 to 100,000 clones listed, around 79% were seen once; the top ten hold about 5%. Source material: PBMCs. The chain has TRBV20-1 and TRBJ1-2, with D perhaps TRBD1 (5 bases). The sequence was collected from a woman aged 40 to 50 in good health and CMV-seronegative. CDR3 sequence reads: CSAREGGGYTF. The CDR3 nucleotides read TGCAGTGCTAGAGAGGGGGGTGGCTACACCTTC.